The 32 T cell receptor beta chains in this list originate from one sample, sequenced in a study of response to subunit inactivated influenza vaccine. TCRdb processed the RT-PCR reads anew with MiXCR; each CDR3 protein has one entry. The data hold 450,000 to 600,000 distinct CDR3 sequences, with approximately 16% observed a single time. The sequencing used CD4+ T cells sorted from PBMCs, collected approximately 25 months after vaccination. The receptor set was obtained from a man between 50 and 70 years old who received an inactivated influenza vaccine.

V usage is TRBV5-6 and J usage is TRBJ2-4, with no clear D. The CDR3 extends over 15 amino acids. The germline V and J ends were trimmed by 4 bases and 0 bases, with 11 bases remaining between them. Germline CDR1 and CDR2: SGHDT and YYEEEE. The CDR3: CASSPNNLAKNIQYF. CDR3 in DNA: TGTGCCAGCAGCCCAAACAACCTAGCCAAAAACATTCAGTACTTC.

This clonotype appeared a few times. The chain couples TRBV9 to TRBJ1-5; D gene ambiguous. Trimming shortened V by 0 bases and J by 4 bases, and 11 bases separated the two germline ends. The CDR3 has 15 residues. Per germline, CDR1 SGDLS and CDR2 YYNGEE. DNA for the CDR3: TGTGCCAGCAGCGTAGGAGGGAGAGGTAATCAGCCCCAGCATTTT. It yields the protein CASSVGGRGNQPQHF.

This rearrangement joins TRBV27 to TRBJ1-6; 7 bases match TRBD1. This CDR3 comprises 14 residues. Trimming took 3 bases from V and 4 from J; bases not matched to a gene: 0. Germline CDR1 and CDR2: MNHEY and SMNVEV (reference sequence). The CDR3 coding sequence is TGTGCCAGCAGTTTGACAGGGTATAATTCACCCCTCCACTTT. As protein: CASSLTGYNSPLHF.

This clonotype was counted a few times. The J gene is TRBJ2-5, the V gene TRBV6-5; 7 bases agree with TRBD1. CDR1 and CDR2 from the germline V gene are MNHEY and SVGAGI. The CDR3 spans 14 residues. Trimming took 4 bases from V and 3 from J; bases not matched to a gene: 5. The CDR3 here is CASSSRQGKETQYF. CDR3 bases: TGTGCCAGCAGTTCTCGACAGGGAAAAGAGACCCAGTACTTC.

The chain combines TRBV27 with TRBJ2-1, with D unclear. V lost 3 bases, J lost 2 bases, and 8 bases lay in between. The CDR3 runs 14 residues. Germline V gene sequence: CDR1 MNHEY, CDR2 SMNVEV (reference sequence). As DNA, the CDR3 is TGTGCCAGCAGTTTTGGCGAACCCTACAATGAGCAGTTCTTC. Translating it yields CASSFGEPYNEQFF.

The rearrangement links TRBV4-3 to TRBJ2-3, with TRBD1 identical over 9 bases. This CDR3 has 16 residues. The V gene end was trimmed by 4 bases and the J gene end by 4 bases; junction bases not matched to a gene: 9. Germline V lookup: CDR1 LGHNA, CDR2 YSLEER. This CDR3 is CASSRGQGMRADTQYF. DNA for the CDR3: TGCGCCAGCAGCCGAGGACAGGGGATGAGGGCAGATACGCAGTATTTT.

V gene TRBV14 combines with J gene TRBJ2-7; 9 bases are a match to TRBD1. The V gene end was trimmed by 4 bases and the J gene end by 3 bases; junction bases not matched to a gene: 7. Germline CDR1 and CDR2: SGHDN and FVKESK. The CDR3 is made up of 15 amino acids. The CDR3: CASSRQTGGFYEQYF. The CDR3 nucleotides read TGTGCCAGCAGCCGACAGACAGGGGGTTTCTACGAGCAGTACTTC. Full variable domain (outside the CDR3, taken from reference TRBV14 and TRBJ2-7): EAGVTQFPSHSVIEKGQTVTLRCDPISGHDNLYWYRRVMGKEIKFLLHFVKESKQDESGMPNNRFLAERTGGTYSTLKVQPAELEDSGVYFCASSRQTGGFYEQYFGPGTRLTVT.

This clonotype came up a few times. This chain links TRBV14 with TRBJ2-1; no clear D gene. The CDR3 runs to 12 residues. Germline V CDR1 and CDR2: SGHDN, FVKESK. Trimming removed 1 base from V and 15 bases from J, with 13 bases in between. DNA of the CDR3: TGTGCCAGCAGCCAAGTGGGCCTCAGGTGGTTCTTC. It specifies CASSQVGLRWFF.

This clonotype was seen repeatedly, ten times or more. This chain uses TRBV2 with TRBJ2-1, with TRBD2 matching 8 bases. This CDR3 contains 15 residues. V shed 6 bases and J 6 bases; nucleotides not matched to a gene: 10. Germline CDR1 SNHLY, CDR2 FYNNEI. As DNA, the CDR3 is TGTGCCAGCAGATCCGGGACTAGAAGGGTCAATGAGCAGTTCTTC. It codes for CASRSGTRRVNEQFF.

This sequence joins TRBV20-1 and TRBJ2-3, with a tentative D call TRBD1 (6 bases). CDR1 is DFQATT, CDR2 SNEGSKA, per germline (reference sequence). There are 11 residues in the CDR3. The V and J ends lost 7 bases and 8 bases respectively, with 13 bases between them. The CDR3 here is CSDSVGGTQYF. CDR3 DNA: TGCAGTGATAGCGTAGGGGGTACGCAGTATTTT.

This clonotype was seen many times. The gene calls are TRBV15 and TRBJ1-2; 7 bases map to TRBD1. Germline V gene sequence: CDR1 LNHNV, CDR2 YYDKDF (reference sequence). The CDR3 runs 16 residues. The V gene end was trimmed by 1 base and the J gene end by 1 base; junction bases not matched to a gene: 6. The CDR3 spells CATSRGGTERNYGYTF. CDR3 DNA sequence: TGTGCCACCAGCAGAGGGGGGACAGAACGTAACTATGGCTACACCTTC. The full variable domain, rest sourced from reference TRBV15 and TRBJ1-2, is DAMVIQNPRYQVTQFGKPVTLSCSQTLNHNVMYWYQQKSSQAPKLLFHYYDKDFNNEADTPDNFQSRRPNTSFCFLDIRSPGLGDTAMYLCATSRGGTERNYGYTFGSGTRLTVV.

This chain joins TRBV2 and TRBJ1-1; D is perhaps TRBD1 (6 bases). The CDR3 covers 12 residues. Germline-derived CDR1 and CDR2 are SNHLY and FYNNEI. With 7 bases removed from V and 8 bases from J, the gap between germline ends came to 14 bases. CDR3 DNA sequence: TGTGCCAGCACCCGGGGGCTCGGGGAAGCTTTCTTT. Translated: CASTRGLGEAFF.

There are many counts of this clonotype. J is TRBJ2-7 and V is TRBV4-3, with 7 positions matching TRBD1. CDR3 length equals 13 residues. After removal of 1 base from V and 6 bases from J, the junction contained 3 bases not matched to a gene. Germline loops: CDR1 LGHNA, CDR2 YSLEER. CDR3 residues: CASSQADRAEQYF. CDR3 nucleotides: TGCGCCAGCAGCCAAGCCGACAGGGCCGAGCAGTACTTC.

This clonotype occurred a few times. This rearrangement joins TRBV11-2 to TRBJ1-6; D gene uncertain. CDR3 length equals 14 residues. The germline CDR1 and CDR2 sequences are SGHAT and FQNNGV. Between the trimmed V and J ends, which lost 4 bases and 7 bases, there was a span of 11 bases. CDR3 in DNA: TGTGCCAGCAGCTCGCGGGCCGTAAATTCACCCCTCCACTTT. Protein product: CASSSRAVNSPLHF.

The CDR3 DNA sequence: TGTGCCAGCAGTTCGTTCGAGAACACCGGGGAGCTGTTTTTT. This sequence encodes CASSSFENTGELFF. The V call is TRBV11-3, the J call TRBJ2-2; D unclear. Trimming left V 6 bases short and J 1 base short, with 9 bases between. The CDR3 totals 14 residues. Germline lookup yields CDR1 SGHNT and CDR2 YENEEA.

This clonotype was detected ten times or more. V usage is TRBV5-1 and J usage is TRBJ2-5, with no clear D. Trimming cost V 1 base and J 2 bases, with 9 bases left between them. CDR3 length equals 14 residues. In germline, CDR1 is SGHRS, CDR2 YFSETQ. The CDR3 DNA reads TGCGCCAGCAGCTTGCAGTCAAGTCAAGAGACCCAGTACTTC. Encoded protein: CASSLQSSQETQYF.

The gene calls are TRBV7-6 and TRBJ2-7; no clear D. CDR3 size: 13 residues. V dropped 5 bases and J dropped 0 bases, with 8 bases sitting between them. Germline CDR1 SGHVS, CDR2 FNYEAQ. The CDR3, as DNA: TGTGCCAGCAGCGATTATAGCTCCTACGAGCAGTACTTC. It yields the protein CASSDYSSYEQYF.

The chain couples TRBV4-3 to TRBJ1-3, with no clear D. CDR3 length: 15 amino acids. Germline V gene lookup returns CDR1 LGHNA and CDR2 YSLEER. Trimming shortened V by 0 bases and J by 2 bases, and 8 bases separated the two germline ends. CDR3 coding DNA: TGCGCCAGCAGCCAAGATAGGGTTACTGGAAACACCATATATTTT. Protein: CASSQDRVTGNTIYF.

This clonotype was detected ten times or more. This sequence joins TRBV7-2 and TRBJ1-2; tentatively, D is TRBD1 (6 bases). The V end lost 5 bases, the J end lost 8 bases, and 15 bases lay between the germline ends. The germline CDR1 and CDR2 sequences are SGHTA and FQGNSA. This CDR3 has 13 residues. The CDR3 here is CASSATGNGGYTF. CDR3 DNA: TGTGCCAGCAGCGCCACAGGGAATGGAGGCTACACCTTC. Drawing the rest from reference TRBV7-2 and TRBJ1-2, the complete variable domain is GAGVSQSPSNKVTEKGKDVELRCDPISGHTALYWYRQSLGQGLEFLIYFQGNSAPDKSGLPSDRFSAERTGGSVSTLTIQRTQQEDSAVYLCASSATGNGGYTFGSGTRLTVV.

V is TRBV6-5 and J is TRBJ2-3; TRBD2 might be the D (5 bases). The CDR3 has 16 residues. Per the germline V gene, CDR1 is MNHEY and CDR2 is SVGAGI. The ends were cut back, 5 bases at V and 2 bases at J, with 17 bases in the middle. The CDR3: CASSHREGRTTDTQYF. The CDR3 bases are TGTGCCAGCAGTCACCGCGAGGGCCGGACCACAGATACGCAGTATTTT.

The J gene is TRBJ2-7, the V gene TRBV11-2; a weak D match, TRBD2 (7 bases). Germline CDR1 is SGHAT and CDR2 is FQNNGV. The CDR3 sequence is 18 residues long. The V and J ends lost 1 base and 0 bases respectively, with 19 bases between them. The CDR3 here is CASSLVPLGGASSYEQYF. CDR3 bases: TGTGCCAGCAGCTTAGTCCCTCTTGGGGGGGCGTCCTCCTACGAGCAGTACTTC.

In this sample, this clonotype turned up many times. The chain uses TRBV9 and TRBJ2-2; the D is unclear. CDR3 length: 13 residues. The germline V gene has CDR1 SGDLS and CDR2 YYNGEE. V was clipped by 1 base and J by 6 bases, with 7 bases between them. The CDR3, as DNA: TGTGCCAGCAGCGTACCGATGGCCGGGGAGCTGTTTTTT. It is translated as CASSVPMAGELFF.

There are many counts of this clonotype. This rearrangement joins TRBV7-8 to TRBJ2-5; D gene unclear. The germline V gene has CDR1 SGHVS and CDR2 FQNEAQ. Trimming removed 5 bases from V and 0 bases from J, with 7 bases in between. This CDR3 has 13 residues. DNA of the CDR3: TGTGCCAGCAGCCGAGATTACCAAGAGACCCAGTACTTC. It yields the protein CASSRDYQETQYF.

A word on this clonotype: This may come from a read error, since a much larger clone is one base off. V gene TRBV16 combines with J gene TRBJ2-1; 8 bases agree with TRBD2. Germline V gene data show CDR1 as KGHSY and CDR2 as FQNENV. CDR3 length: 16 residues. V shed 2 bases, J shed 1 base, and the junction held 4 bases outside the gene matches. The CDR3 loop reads CASSQLCGGSYNEQFF. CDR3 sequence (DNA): TGTGCCAGCAGCCAACTTTGCGGGGGGTCCTACAATGAGCAGTTCTTC.

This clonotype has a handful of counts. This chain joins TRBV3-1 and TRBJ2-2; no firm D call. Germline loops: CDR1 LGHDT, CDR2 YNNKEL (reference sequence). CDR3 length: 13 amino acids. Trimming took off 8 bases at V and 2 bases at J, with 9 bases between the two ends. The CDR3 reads CASESDNTGELFF. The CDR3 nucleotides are TGTGCCAGCGAGAGCGACAACACCGGGGAGCTGTTTTTT.

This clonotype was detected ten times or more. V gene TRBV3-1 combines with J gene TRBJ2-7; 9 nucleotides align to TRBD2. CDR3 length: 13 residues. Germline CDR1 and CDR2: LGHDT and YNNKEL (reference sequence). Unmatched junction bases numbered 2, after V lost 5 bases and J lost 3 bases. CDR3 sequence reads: CASSSGGIYEQYF. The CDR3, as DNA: TGTGCCAGCAGCAGCGGGGGGATCTACGAGCAGTACTTC.

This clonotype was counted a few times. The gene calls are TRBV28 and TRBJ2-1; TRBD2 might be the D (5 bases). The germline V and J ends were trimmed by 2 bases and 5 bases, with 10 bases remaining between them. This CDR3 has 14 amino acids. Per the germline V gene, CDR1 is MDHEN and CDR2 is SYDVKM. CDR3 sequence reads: CASSLPSGNNEQFF. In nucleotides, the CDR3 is TGTGCCAGCAGTTTACCATCCGGGAACAATGAGCAGTTCTTC.

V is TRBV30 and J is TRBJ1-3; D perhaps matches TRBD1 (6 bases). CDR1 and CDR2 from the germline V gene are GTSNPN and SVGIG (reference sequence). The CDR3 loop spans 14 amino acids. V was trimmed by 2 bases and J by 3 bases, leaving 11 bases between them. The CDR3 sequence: CAWSLQGHGNTIYF. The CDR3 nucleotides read TGTGCCTGGAGTCTCCAGGGGCATGGAAACACCATATATTTT.

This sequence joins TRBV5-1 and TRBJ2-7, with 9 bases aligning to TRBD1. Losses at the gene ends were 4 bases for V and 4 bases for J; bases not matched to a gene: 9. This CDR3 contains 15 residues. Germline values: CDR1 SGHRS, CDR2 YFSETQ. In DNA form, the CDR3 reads TGCGCCAGCAGCCGACCGGGACAGGGTGGTTACGAGCAGTACTTC. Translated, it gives CASSRPGQGGYEQYF. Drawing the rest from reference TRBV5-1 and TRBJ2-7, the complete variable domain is KAGVTQTPRYLIKTRGQQVTLSCSPISGHRSVSWYQQTPGQGLQFLFEYFSETQRNKGNFPGRFSGRQFSNSRSEMNVSTLELGDSALYLCASSRPGQGGYEQYFGPGTRLTVT.

CDR3 sequence reads: CASSSRVYGYTF. CDR3 coding DNA: TGTGCCAGCAGTTCCAGGGTCTATGGCTACACCTTC. The chain combines TRBV5-6 with TRBJ1-2, with a tentative D call TRBD1 (5 bases). Trimming left V 5 bases short and J 4 bases short, with 9 bases between. Germline lookup yields CDR1 SGHDT and CDR2 YYEEEE. CDR3 length: 12 residues.

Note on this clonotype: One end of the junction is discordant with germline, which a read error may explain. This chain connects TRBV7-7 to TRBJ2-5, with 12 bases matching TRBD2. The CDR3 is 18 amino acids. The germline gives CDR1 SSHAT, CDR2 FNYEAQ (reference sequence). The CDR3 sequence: CASSPRPSGGVYQETQYF. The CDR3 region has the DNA TGTGCTAGCAGCCCGCGTCCTAGCGGGGGGGTGTACCAAGAGACCCAGTACTTC.

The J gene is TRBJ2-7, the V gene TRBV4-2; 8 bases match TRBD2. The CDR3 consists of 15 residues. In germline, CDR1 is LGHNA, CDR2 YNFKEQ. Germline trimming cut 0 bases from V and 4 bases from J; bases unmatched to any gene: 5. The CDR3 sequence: CASSQERLAFYEQYF. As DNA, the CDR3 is TGTGCCAGCAGCCAAGAGCGACTAGCGTTTTACGAGCAGTACTTC.